Listed below are T cell receptor beta chains from one sample, sequenced in a study of blood T cell repertoires in COVID-19. Repertoires were generated with immunoSEQ multiplex PCR, while TCRdb's copy carries only in-frame clones and drops some. Of 100,000 to 150,000 clones in the sample, over 70% are singletons; the top ten hold about 2.5%. The sample comprised peripheral blood. The receptor source for this set is a man aged 45 to 65 with active COVID-19. Each CDR3 is given with its conserved first and last residue. D genes are given only for firm matches. Where a row states a size, it is once, few, many or the class of an expanded clone; other rows omit it.

V	length	J	size	D	CDR3	DNA
TRBV4-1	11	TRBJ1-6	few	NA	CASKGQRRLHF	TGCGCCAGCAAAGGACAGCGAAGACTCCACTTT
TRBV7-2	16	TRBJ2-3	NA	NA	CASSSMGAISTDTQYF	TGTGCCAGCAGTTCCATGGGAGCCATTAGCACAGATACGCAGTATTTT
TRBV28	10	TRBJ2-1	NA	NA	CASSLNEQFF	TGTGCCAGCAGTCTTAATGAGCAGTTCTTC
TRBV14	13	TRBJ1-2	NA	NA	CASSLQANYGYTF	TGTGCCAGCAGCCTTCAGGCTAACTATGGCTACACCTTC
TRBV5-8	14	TRBJ2-5	NA	TRBD1	CASSPRTGRETQYF	TGTGCCAGCAGCCCCCGGACAGGGAGAGAGACCCAGTACTTC
TRBV3-1/TRBV3-2	15	TRBJ2-2	NA	NA	CASSYGTLNTGELFF	TGTGCCAGCAGCTATGGGACACTGAACACCGGGGAGCTGTTTTTT
TRBV6-6	15	TRBJ2-7	once	TRBD2	CASSFLAGGPSEQYF	TGTGCCAGCAGTTTCCTAGCGGGGGGGCCTTCCGAGCAGTACTTC
TRBV5-5	14	TRBJ1-2	NA	TRBD1	CASSPFGTAYGYTF	TGTGCCAGCAGCCCTTTCGGGACAGCGTATGGCTACACCTTC
TRBV30	13	TRBJ2-7	once	NA	CAWSPTGIGEQYF	TGTGCCTGGAGTCCTACAGGGATAGGCGAGCAGTACTTC
TRBV2	11	TRBJ1-2	NA	NA	CASSERDGYTF	TGTGCCAGCAGTGAAAGAGATGGCTACACCTTC
TRBV5-1	12	TRBJ2-7	NA	NA	CASSKQGYEQYF	TGCGCCAGCAGCAAACAGGGCTACGAGCAGTACTTC
TRBV10-3	14	TRBJ2-7	NA	NA	CAISDVLSLYEQYF	TGTGCCATCAGTGACGTCCTCTCCCTCTACGAGCAGTACTTC
TRBV20-1	13	TRBJ2-5	NA	NA	CSASSTAKETQYF	TGCAGTGCTAGTTCGACTGCCAAAGAGACCCAGTACTTC
TRBV9	17	TRBJ2-2	NA	TRBD2	CASSVRTSGGRTGELFF	TGTGCCAGCAGCGTAAGGACTAGCGGGGGAAGGACCGGGGAGCTGTTTTTT
TRBV7-9	16	TRBJ1-4	once	TRBD1	CASSLDMTGGTEKLFF	TGTGCCAGCAGCTTAGATATGACAGGGGGTACTGAAAAACTGTTTTTT
TRBV2	14	TRBJ2-5	NA	TRBD1	CASSRQGAAETQYF	TGTGCCAGCAGCAGACAGGGGGCCGCAGAGACCCAGTACTTC
TRBV3-1/TRBV3-2	15	TRBJ1-1	NA	NA	CASSQTARLNTEAFF	TGTGCCAGCAGCCAGACAGCGCGCCTAAACACTGAAGCTTTCTTT
TRBV12-3/TRBV12-4	12	TRBJ2-2	NA	NA	CASSSGDGELFF	TGTGCCAGCAGCTCGGGGGACGGGGAGCTGTTTTTT
TRBV15	16	TRBJ2-6	NA	NA	CATSRLGASGANVLTF	TGTGCCACCAGCAGGCTCGGAGCCTCTGGGGCCAACGTCCTGACTTTC
TRBV3-1/TRBV3-2	17	TRBJ1-5	NA	NA	CASIPTWWSYSNQPQHF	TGTGCCAGCATCCCTACCTGGTGGTCGTATAGCAATCAGCCCCAGCATTTT
TRBV6-1	17	TRBJ2-7	NA	TRBD2	CASSEEVSGGLSYEQYF	TGTGCCAGCAGTGAAGAGGTTAGCGGGGGGTTGTCCTACGAGCAGTACTTC
TRBV30	17	TRBJ2-3	NA	TRBD2	CAWSPTTAGGARDTQYF	TGTGCCTGGAGTCCAACCACGGCGGGGGGGGCTAGGGATACGCAGTATTTT
TRBV3-1/TRBV3-2	16	TRBJ2-7	NA	TRBD2	CASSYIAGGPRYEQYF	TGTGCCAGCAGCTACATAGCGGGGGGGCCTAGATACGAGCAGTACTTC
TRBV11-2	14	TRBJ2-1	NA	NA	CASSHSSSYNEQFF	TGTGCCAGCAGTCACAGTTCCTCCTACAATGAGCAGTTCTTC
TRBV27	18	TRBJ1-5	NA	TRBD1	CASSLFGTGAISNQPQHF	TGTGCCAGCAGTTTATTTGGGACAGGGGCGATTAGCAATCAGCCCCAGCATTTT
TRBV5-4	18	TRBJ2-3	NA	TRBD1	CASSLGPPTGASTDTQYF	TGTGCCAGCAGCTTGGGGCCCCCCACAGGGGCGAGCACAGATACGCAGTATTTT
TRBV14	17	TRBJ2-1	NA	NA	CASSQIDPGQPYNEQFF	TGTGCCAGCAGCCAGATCGACCCAGGGCAGCCCTACAATGAGCAGTTCTTC
TRBV7-2	14	TRBJ1-5	NA	TRBD1	CASSPQGAPLFQHF	TGTGCCAGCAGCCCACAGGGGGCTCCCCTCTTCCAGCATTTT
TRBV11-2	12	TRBJ2-2	NA	NA	CASSQLTGELFF	TGTGCCAGCAGCCAACTCACCGGGGAGCTGTTTTTT
TRBV4-1	15	TRBJ2-2	NA	NA	CASSQVGSATGELFF	TGCGCCAGCAGCCAAGTCGGTAGCGCGACCGGGGAGCTGTTTTTT
TRBV19	15	TRBJ2-3	NA	TRBD2	CASSSGGGRGDTQYF	TGTGCCAGTAGTTCGGGCGGGGGTCGAGGAGATACGCAGTATTTT
TRBV19	16	TRBJ2-3	NA	TRBD2	CASSYSSGGASATQYF	TGTGCCAGTAGTTACTCTAGCGGGGGGGCCTCGGCTACGCAGTATTTT
TRBV5-5	14	TRBJ1-5	NA	TRBD1	CASSQNRGLQPQHF	TGTGCCAGCAGCCAAAACAGGGGGCTTCAGCCCCAGCATTTT
TRBV10-3	16	TRBJ2-2	NA	TRBD2	CAIRDRLAGSNGELFF	TGTGCCATCAGGGACCGACTAGCGGGGAGCAACGGGGAGCTGTTTTTT
TRBV15	14	TRBJ1-1	NA	NA	CATSREDTRAEAFF	TGTGCCACCAGCAGAGAGGACACCCGGGCAGAAGCTTTCTTT